These 24 T cell receptor beta chains originate from one sample sequenced in a study of PD-L1 blockade in urothelial cancer (dated by TCRdb to 2016 to 2017). The method behind the library was the immunoSEQ multiplex PCR assay. TCRdb carries this immuneACCESS record with in-frame sequences only. Its versions omit some clonotypes, under half of them owing to an unresolved V gene in the studies checked, with the rest unexplained. This sample holds about 53,000 clones; roughly 89% were observed only once. The top ten clonotypes cover roughly 14% of the sample. The time point label, as the study defines it: pretreatment peripheral blood. Sequenced material: PBMCs, taken around atezolizumab (anti-PD-L1) treatment. The origin of the receptors is a woman between 55 and 75 years old with urothelial cancer.

The rearrangement links TRBV19 to TRBJ1-3; no definite D call. CDR3 length equals 15 residues. CDR1 and CDR2 (germline): LNHDA, SQIVND (reference sequence). Between the trimmed V and J ends, which lost 5 bases and 2 bases, there was a span of 13 bases. CDR3 loop: CASSPTSRPGNTIYF. CDR3 bases: TGTGCCAGTAGTCCTACCTCCAGGCCTGGAAACACCATATATTTT.

V is TRBV11-1 and J is TRBJ1-1; tentative D call: TRBD1 (5 bases). The germline V gene has CDR1 SGHAT and CDR2 FQDESV (reference sequence). The CDR3 runs 13 residues. V dropped 5 bases and J dropped 3 bases, with 10 bases sitting between them. The CDR3 region is CASSMTVHTEAFF. In nucleotides, the CDR3 is TGTGCCAGCAGCATGACAGTCCACACTGAAGCTTTCTTT.

The V and J genes are TRBV7-6 and TRBJ2-7; 11 bases align to TRBD1. The germline gives CDR1 SGHVS, CDR2 FNYEAQ. V dropped 5 bases and J dropped 5; count of bases not matched to a gene: 11. The CDR3 length is 16 residues. CDR3 in amino acids: CASSPRGGTGGNEQYF. Written as DNA, the CDR3 is TGTGCCAGCAGCCCCCGGGGTGGGACAGGGGGTAACGAGCAGTACTTC.

The chain has TRBV4-3 and TRBJ1-2; 7 bases match TRBD1. The J segment lost 7 bases and the V segment lost 1 base, leaving 9 bases of the junction unmatched. This CDR3 has 15 amino acids. Germline V gene sequence: CDR1 LGHNA, CDR2 YSLEER. CDR3 protein: CASSQARQGRRGYTF. CDR3 coding DNA: TGCGCCAGCAGCCAAGCTCGACAGGGTCGGCGTGGCTACACCTTC.

This clone came up a few times. The chain is built from TRBV5-4 and TRBJ1-2; D is unclear. The CDR3 sequence is 12 residues long. Trimming removed 2 bases at V and 6 bases at J, with 8 bases between. Germline V lookup: CDR1 SGHNT, CDR2 YYREEE (reference sequence). This CDR3 reads CASSLPRDGYTF. CDR3 DNA: TGTGCCAGCAGCTTACCACGAGATGGCTACACCTTC.

This clone was seen more than once but under ten times. The chain couples TRBV18 to TRBJ2-7; 7 positions agree with TRBD1. The germline CDR1 and CDR2 sequences are KGHSH and LQKENI. V trimming: 4 bases; J trimming: 4 bases; junction bases outside the gene matches: 10. CDR3 length equals 15 residues. The CDR3 region has the DNA TGTGCCAGCTCACAGACCGGGACAGCGGATTACGAGCAGTACTTC. Protein product: CASSQTGTADYEQYF.

CDR3 region: CASSQDRYGGASYANEQFF. CDR3 sequence (DNA): TGCGCCAGCAGCCAAGATCGGTACGGGGGGGCCTCGTATGCCAATGAGCAGTTCTTC. The chain carries TRBV4-3 and TRBJ2-1, with 8 bases fitting TRBD2. The V and J ends lost 0 bases and 6 bases, in that order; junction bases with no gene match: 16. Germline V gene lookup returns CDR1 LGHNA and CDR2 YSLEER. The CDR3 extends over 19 amino acids.

The chain employs TRBV19 and TRBJ1-3; D call uncertain. Looked up from germline, CDR1 is LNHDA and CDR2 is SQIVND (reference sequence). V shed 4 bases and J shed 3 bases, with 13 bases lying between them. The CDR3 consists of 15 residues. CDR3 sequence (DNA): TGTGCCAGTAGTACCGTAGCGGGTCGTGGAAACACCATATATTTT. Its protein product is CASSTVAGRGNTIYF.

This chain connects TRBV5-6 to TRBJ2-3; a possible D gene is TRBD1 (5 bases). The CDR3 runs to 15 residues. Trimming left V 0 bases short and J 6 bases short, with 14 bases between. From germline, CDR1 is SGHDT and CDR2 YYEEEE. The CDR3 is CASSLARQGVDTQYF. CDR3 bases: TGTGCCAGCAGCTTGGCGAGGCAGGGTGTGGATACGCAGTATTTT.

This chain connects TRBV19 to TRBJ2-1; no clear D gene. CDR1 and CDR2 from the germline V gene are LNHDA and SQIVND (reference sequence). Trimming shortened V by 5 bases and J by 4 bases, and 9 bases separated the two germline ends. The CDR3 extends over 13 amino acids. The CDR3 DNA is TGTGCCAGTAGTGGAAGACTGTACAATGAGCAGTTCTTC. It encodes CASSGRLYNEQFF.

This chain uses TRBV5-1 with TRBJ2-1, with TRBD1 matching over 7 bases. Germline V gene lookup returns CDR1 SGHRS and CDR2 YFSETQ. Germline trimming cut 0 bases from V and 4 bases from J; bases unmatched to any gene: 4. The CDR3 consists of 15 residues. The CDR3 DNA follows: TGCGCCAGCAGCTTGGCGGGACAGCCTTACAATGAGCAGTTCTTC. This gives the protein CASSLAGQPYNEQFF.

V gene TRBV16 combines with J gene TRBJ1-6; TRBD1 might be the D (6 bases). The length of the CDR3 is 15 residues. Germline V lookup: CDR1 KGHSY, CDR2 FQNENV. V dropped 2 bases and J dropped 7 bases, with 12 bases sitting between them. CDR3 loop: CASSQRSGVNSPLHF. The DNA of the CDR3 is TGTGCCAGCAGCCAACGGTCAGGGGTCAATTCACCCCTCCACTTT.

The chain couples TRBV5-1 to TRBJ1-1; TRBD1 agrees at 8 bases. V was clipped by 4 bases and J by 4 bases; unmatched bases: 12. This CDR3 has 16 residues. The germline CDR1 and CDR2 sequences are SGHRS and YFSETQ. CDR3 region: CASSLGRRGRVTEAFF. The CDR3 region has the DNA TGCGCCAGCAGCCTTGGGCGCAGGGGGCGGGTCACTGAAGCTTTCTTT.

V gene TRBV11-2 combines with J gene TRBJ2-7, with 14 bases fitting TRBD2. After removal of 5 bases from V and 2 bases from J, the junction contained 2 bases not matched to a gene. This CDR3 contains 15 residues. Germline lookup yields CDR1 SGHAT and CDR2 FQNNGV. Written as DNA, the CDR3 is TGTGCCAGCAGCCAGACTAGCGGGGGGGCCTACGAGCAGTACTTC. This translates into CASSQTSGGAYEQYF.

The rearrangement joins TRBV6-6 to TRBJ2-7; D remains ambiguous. The germline V gene encodes CDR1 MNHNY and CDR2 SVGAGI (reference sequence). This CDR3 region has 11 residues. Deletions cut 4 bases from V and 2 bases from J, with 3 bases between. CDR3 in amino acids: CASSSPYEQYF. CDR3 coding DNA: TGTGCCAGCAGTTCTCCCTACGAGCAGTACTTC.

The chain combines TRBV14 with TRBJ1-4, with D unclear. The CDR3 spans 17 residues. CDR1 SGHDN and CDR2 FVKESK come from the germline V gene. Trimming removed 0 bases at V and 3 bases at J, with 14 bases between. The CDR3 region is CASSQEWQVGPNEKLFF. CDR3 sequence (DNA): TGTGCCAGCAGCCAAGAATGGCAGGTCGGTCCTAATGAAAAACTGTTTTTT.

This clone has more than one count but fewer than ten. This sequence joins TRBV5-1 and TRBJ1-2, with D possibly TRBD1 on 5 matching bases. The CDR3 length is 12 residues. Germline V lookup: CDR1 SGHRS, CDR2 YFSETQ. Trimming shortened V by 5 bases and J by 6 bases, and 11 bases separated the two germline ends. CDR3 amino acids: CASSDSLHGYTF. CDR3 DNA: TGCGCCAGCAGTGACAGCCTGCATGGCTACACCTTC.

The chain couples TRBV12-5 to TRBJ2-2, with 10 positions matching TRBD1. Germline CDR1 is LGHNT and CDR2 is FRNRAP. With 6 bases clipped from V and 1 base from J, the junction kept 14 bases outside the gene matches. The CDR3 consists of 19 residues. The CDR3 protein is CASGSRTGGIPLNTGELFF. The CDR3 bases are TGTGCTAGTGGCAGTCGGACAGGGGGGATACCCTTGAACACCGGGGAGCTGTTTTTT.

This clone appeared a single time. V and J are TRBV6-5 and TRBJ1-2; TRBD1 is a possible D gene (5 bases). Germline values: CDR1 MNHEY, CDR2 SVGAGI. Trimming took 1 base from V and 8 from J, leaving 20 bases between them. CDR3 length: 16 amino acids. The CDR3 DNA reads TGTGCCAGCAGTTACTATCGTGGGGGGTTGGGAGGAGGCTACACCTTC. Amino acid sequence: CASSYYRGGLGGGYTF.

Here the CDR3 reads CASTTVLPGAGNGYTF. The CDR3 coding sequence is TGTGCCAGTACCACAGTCCTGCCCGGGGCGGGGAATGGCTACACCTTC. The rearrangement links TRBV19 to TRBJ1-2; D may be TRBD1 (5 bases). Germline V CDR1 and CDR2: LNHDA, SQIVND (reference sequence). The CDR3 totals 16 residues. Trimming left V 7 bases short and J 6 bases short, with 24 bases between.

In this sample, this clone turned up once. The genes are TRBV18 and TRBJ2-1; a weak D match, TRBD2 (7 bases). The CDR3 covers 17 residues. V gave up 3 bases and J gave up 6 bases, with 21 bases separating them. The germline V gene encodes CDR1 KGHSH and CDR2 LQKENI. CDR3 DNA: TGTGCCAGCTCACCGCCTGCGTGGGGGGGCGGGACCAATGAGCAGTTCTTC. The encoded protein is CASSPPAWGGGTNEQFF.

V is TRBV5-1 and J is TRBJ1-2, with D unresolved. CDR1 and CDR2 from the germline V gene are SGHRS and YFSETQ. There are 16 residues in the CDR3. The V and J ends lost 4 bases and 0 bases respectively, with 16 bases between them. This CDR3 is CASSRDWRVSNYGYTF. The CDR3 DNA reads as TGCGCCAGCAGCAGAGATTGGCGGGTTTCTAACTATGGCTACACCTTC.

The rearrangement links TRBV6-6 to TRBJ2-3; 12 bases are shared with TRBD2. CDR1 and CDR2 from the germline V gene are MNHNY and SVGAGI (reference sequence). Trimming cost V 6 bases and J 5 bases; bases outside gene matches: 9. The CDR3 sequence is 16 residues long. The CDR3 region is CASRPLAGGPGDTQYF. In nucleotides, the CDR3 is TGTGCCAGCAGGCCCCTAGCGGGGGGGCCCGGAGATACGCAGTATTTT.

Only one count was recorded for this clone. The CDR3 bases are TGTGCCAGCAGCTTAAGGCGGGGGCCGAACACCGGGGAGCTGTTTTTT. This codes for CASSLRRGPNTGELFF. The rearrangement joins TRBV7-9 to TRBJ2-2; a possible D gene is TRBD2 (7 bases). Germline assignment: CDR1 SEHNR and CDR2 FQNEAQ (reference sequence). CDR3 size: 16 residues. V was pared by 2 bases and J by 0 bases, with 10 bases between.